This TCR beta chain emerged from a study of T cells in Graves' hyperthyroidism and ophthalmopathy. Amplified TCR beta CDR3 regions derived from RNA transcripts. An initial round of RT-PCR targeting the TCR CDR3 relied on the HTBI primer set. One entry per CDR3 protein, called by TCRdb with MiXCR from the multiplex PCR reads. The sample includes some 650,000 distinct CDR3 sequences, more than 15% of them seen just once. Per germline, CDR1 MDHEN and CDR2 SYDVKM. The CDR3 runs 12 residues. Trimming removed 5 bases at V and 5 bases at J, with 4 bases between. The V and J genes are TRBV28 and TRBJ1-6; D is unresolved. The TCR comes from a woman aged 40 to 50 with Graves' ophthalmopathy. The sample comprised blood. The CDR3 DNA reads TGTGCCAGCAGTGAGAATAATTCACCCCTCCACTTT. It specifies CASSENNSPLHF.